This T cell receptor (beta chain) was sequenced during a study of T cells expressing NK-cell markers. Overall study context: HCMV seropositivity characterized most of the eight sequenced donors, and seronegativity one. Regarding the study as a whole: Top CD8+ clonotypes included the dominant CD3+CD56+NKG2C+ clonotypes in several donors. The CD3+CD56-NKG2C+ fraction of a handful of donors was likewise dominated by these clonotypes.

The CDR3 is 17 amino acids. Comment on this clonotype: Its antigen is as yet unknown.

What made the TCR beta cDNA was 5'RACE template switching with UMIs. From its re-call of the 5' RACE reads, TCRdb lists each CDR3 protein once, without DNA. Recorded for this sample: 350,000 to 450,000 distinct CDR3 sequences. The sample taken for sequencing was blood T cells: a sorted CD56 or NKG2C T cell subset, CD4+ or CD8+ T cells, or bulk PBMC T cells (not recorded which). J is TRBJ2-2 and V is TRBV12-3 or TRBV12-4; TCRdb names TRBD2, which stays unverified in the absence of DNA. The clonotype comes from a man aged 18-75 years in good health. CDR3 protein: CASSLVVLAGASGELFF.